What follows are 26 T cell receptor beta chains derived from one specimen sequenced in a study of cytomegalovirus exposure and HLA in healthy donors. PCR amplification relied on 60 Vbeta primers (plus 13 Jbeta primers). Generated by immunoSEQ multiplex PCR, the TCRdb table keeps only in-frame clones and is missing some. The table records 200,000 or so clones, 87% of them present only once. Material: PBMCs. These receptors were obtained from a man aged 30 to 39 in good health and CMV-seronegative.

This clone was seen once. This chain uses TRBV29-1 with TRBJ2-7, with TRBD1 matching 7 bases. From germline, CDR1 is SQVTM and CDR2 ANQGSEA. CDR3 length: 12 amino acids. The V segment lost 4 bases and the J segment 4 bases; nucleotides outside the gene matches: 4. The CDR3, as DNA: TGCAGCGTTGGCGCGGACAGGTACGAGCAGTACTTC. Translated: CSVGADRYEQYF.

The V call is TRBV20-1, the J call TRBJ1-4; TRBD1 matches 8 bases. J gave up 11 bases and V 5 bases, and 4 bases lay outside the gene matches. Germline lookup yields CDR1 DFQATT and CDR2 SNEGSKA (reference sequence). This CDR3 has 11 amino acids. The CDR3 DNA reads as TGCAGTGCTTTGACAGGGGAGAAACTGTTTTTT. Protein sequence: CSALTGEKLFF.

This clone was observed a single time. The V call is TRBV6-5, the J call TRBJ2-2; D ambiguous. V was pared by 4 bases and J by 5 bases, with 14 bases between. Germline CDR1 and CDR2: MNHEY and SVGAGI. This CDR3 has 15 amino acids. CDR3: CASSSSKRSTGELFF. In DNA form, the CDR3 reads TGTGCCAGCAGTTCCAGCAAAAGGAGTACCGGGGAGCTGTTTTTT.

This clone was counted only a few times. V usage is TRBV7-2 and J usage is TRBJ1-5, with D tentatively TRBD1 (6 bases). Trimming took off 1 base at V and 7 bases at J, with 8 bases between the two ends. This CDR3 is built from 13 residues. Germline CDR1 and CDR2: SGHTA and FQGNSA. The CDR3 DNA reads as TGTGCCAGCAGCTTAGACAGGGACCAGCCCCAGCATTTT. This encodes CASSLDRDQPQHF.

This clone has only one observation. J is TRBJ2-3 and V is TRBV5-4; D gene uncertain. The ends were cut back, 6 bases at V and 2 bases at J, with 16 bases in the middle. Germline V gives CDR1 SGHNT, CDR2 YYREEE (reference sequence). The CDR3 spans 15 residues. The CDR3 nucleotides are TGTGCCAGCAATCATGGGTCGGGTAACACAGATACGCAGTATTTT. Residues: CASNHGSGNTDTQYF.

This clone was detected a few times. The germline gene is not matched at one end of the junction; a read error may be the cause. This chain joins TRBV7-9 and TRBJ1-2, with D unresolved. The CDR3 extends over 18 amino acids. Looked up from germline, CDR1 is SEHNR and CDR2 is FQNEAQ (reference sequence). The CDR3 region has the DNA TGTTCCAGCAGCTTACCCCGGTCGGGAGACGCAGCCCGTAGAGGCTACACCTTC. It translates to CSSSLPRSGDAARRGYTF.

The chain links TRBV27 to TRBJ2-5; TRBD2 aligns across 10 bases. The J call is doubtful: the DNA matches TRBJ2-7 better. In germline, CDR1 is MNHEY, CDR2 SMNVEV (reference sequence). The CDR3 contains 15 residues. Here the CDR3 reads CASSSLAGANYEQYF. The CDR3 DNA reads TGTGCCAGCAGTTCCCTAGCGGGAGCAAACTACGAGCAGTACTTC.

The rearrangement joins TRBV19 to TRBJ1-2; TRBD1 agrees at 9 bases. Germline CDR1 LNHDA, CDR2 SQIVND (reference sequence). CDR3 length equals 13 residues. V shed 8 bases and J 5 bases; nucleotides not matched to a gene: 6. The CDR3 sequence is CASRDRVGYGYTF. The CDR3 nucleotides read TGTGCCAGTCGGGACAGGGTGGGGTATGGCTACACCTTC.

The V gene is TRBV6-6, the J gene TRBJ2-2; perhaps TRBD2 as D (6 bases). CDR1 MNHNY and CDR2 SVGAGI come from the germline V gene (reference sequence). Between the trimmed V and J ends, which lost 8 bases and 4 bases, there was a span of 14 bases. The CDR3 is 14 residues long. The CDR3 protein is CASDNGTPTGELFF. The CDR3 coding sequence is TGTGCCAGCGATAATGGGACTCCCACCGGGGAGCTGTTTTTT.

The rearrangement links TRBV2 to TRBJ2-3; maybe TRBD2 (7 bases). CDR1 and CDR2 from the germline V gene are SNHLY and FYNNEI. V shed 6 bases and J shed 2 bases, with 12 bases lying between them. The CDR3 spans 14 residues. The DNA of the CDR3 is TGTGCCAGCAGCAGGGGACTAACCACAGATACGCAGTATTTT. Protein product: CASSRGLTTDTQYF.

The chain joins TRBV6-4 to TRBJ2-3, with 10 bases that match TRBD2. The CDR3 has 18 residues. With 5 bases clipped from V and 3 bases from J, the junction kept 14 bases outside the gene matches. Germline V gene sequence: CDR1 MRHNA, CDR2 SNTAGT. CDR3 nucleotide sequence: TGTGCCAGCAGTCTCCTAGCGGGAGATGGGTTGGGTACAGATACGCAGTATTTT. Its protein is CASSLLAGDGLGTDTQYF.

V usage is TRBV5-6 and J usage is TRBJ2-3, with 12 bases lining up with TRBD2. This CDR3 spans 17 amino acids. The J segment lost 0 bases and the V segment lost 0 bases, leaving 2 bases of the junction unmatched. CDR1 is SGHDT and CDR2 is YYEEEE in the germline V gene. The CDR3: CASSLGTSGVSTDTQYF. Here the CDR3 DNA reads TGTGCCAGCAGCTTGGGGACTAGCGGGGTGAGCACAGATACGCAGTATTTT.

This chain joins TRBV7-2 and TRBJ2-6; tentatively, D is TRBD1 (6 bases). V lost 1 base, J lost 2 bases, and 9 bases lay in between. The germline CDR1 and CDR2 sequences are SGHTA and FQGNSA. The CDR3 extends over 16 amino acids. The CDR3 region is CASSLESGAGANVLTF. The DNA of the CDR3 is TGTGCCAGCAGCTTAGAATCAGGGGCTGGGGCCAACGTCCTGACTTTC.

The chain carries TRBV28 and TRBJ2-7, with 10 bases that match TRBD1. Germline lookup yields CDR1 MDHEN and CDR2 SYDVKM. V lost 8 bases and J lost 11; bases outside the gene matches: 9. This CDR3 is 12 amino acids long. In DNA, the CDR3 is TGTGCCAGCCTAGGGACAGGGGATCTGAAGTACTTC. Amino acid sequence: CASLGTGDLKYF. Variable domain in full (rest from reference TRBV28 and TRBJ2-7): DVKVTQSSRYLVKRTGEKVFLECVQDMDHENMFWYRQDPGLGLRLIYFSYDVKMKEKGDIPEGYSVSREKKERFSLILESASTNQTSMYLCASLGTGDLKYFGPGTRLTVT.

The V call is TRBV18, the J call TRBJ1-2, with 7 bases identical to TRBD1. Per the germline V gene, CDR1 is KGHSH and CDR2 is LQKENI. This CDR3 is 15 amino acids long. After removal of 6 bases from V and 1 base from J, the junction contained 8 bases not matched to a gene. The CDR3 DNA reads TGTGCCAGCTCTCCAGGAGGGGGCGATAACTATGGCTACACCTTC. This gives the protein CASSPGGGDNYGYTF.

The rearrangement uses TRBV27 and TRBJ2-7, with D possibly matching TRBD2 (5 bases). CDR1 MNHEY and CDR2 SMNVEV come from the germline V gene (reference sequence). Trimming took off 4 bases at V and 0 bases at J, with 10 bases between the two ends. The CDR3 length is 14 residues. This CDR3 reads CASSSGLNSYEQYF. The CDR3 DNA is TGTGCCAGCAGTTCGGGATTAAACTCCTACGAGCAGTACTTC.

The CDR3 protein is CASSLDEWADRNNEQFF. In DNA form, the CDR3 reads TGTGCCAGCAGCTTAGACGAATGGGCAGACCGCAACAATGAGCAGTTCTTC. The chain recombines TRBV7-8 with TRBJ2-1, with D hard to call. The CDR3 has 17 residues. Germline V gene sequence: CDR1 SGHVS, CDR2 FQNEAQ. With 1 base removed from V and 5 bases from J, the gap between germline ends came to 18 bases. Full variable domain (outside the CDR3, taken from reference TRBV7-8 and TRBJ2-1): GAGVSQSPRYKVAKRGQDVALRCDPISGHVSLFWYQQALGQGPEFLTYFQNEAQLDKSGLPSDRFFAERPEGSVSTLKIQRTQQEDSAVYLCASSLDEWADRNNEQFFGPGTRLTVL.

This chain joins TRBV2 and TRBJ2-3; weak D call: TRBD1 (6 bases). The germline CDR1 and CDR2 sequences are SNHLY and FYNNEI. The V end lost 7 bases, the J end lost 8 bases, and 13 bases lay between the germline ends. This CDR3 region has 12 residues. The CDR3 DNA reads TGTGCCAGCAAAAGTACCAGGGGTACGCAGTATTTT. Translation: CASKSTRGTQYF. The full variable domain, in which reference TRBV2 and TRBJ2-3 provide the parts outside the CDR3, is EPEVTQTPSHQVTQMGQEVILRCVPISNHLYFYWYRQILGQKVEFLVSFYNNEISEKSEIFDDQFSVERPDGSNFTLKIRSTKLEDSAMYFCASKSTRGTQYFGPGTRLTVL.

This clone came up a few times. The chain links TRBV2 to TRBJ2-7, with D unclear. The CDR3 runs to 14 residues. V lost 0 bases and J lost 0, with 6 bases in between. Germline V gives CDR1 SNHLY, CDR2 FYNNEI. The CDR3 coding sequence is TGTGCCAGCAGTGAAGCAGTGAGCTCCTACGAGCAGTACTTC. Translation: CASSEAVSSYEQYF.

This clone appeared a single time. The chain carries TRBV2 and TRBJ2-7; D may be TRBD2 (5 bases). V lost 2 bases, J lost 3 bases, and 20 bases lay in between. The CDR3 is made up of 17 amino acids. Germline V CDR1 and CDR2: SNHLY, FYNNEI. The CDR3 sequence: CASSELIGLIGNYEQYF. The DNA of the CDR3 is TGTGCCAGCAGTGAATTGATCGGGCTAATCGGGAACTACGAGCAGTACTTC.

Of note for this clone: Additional DNA sequences in this sample encode the identical CDR3. The V gene is TRBV6-1, the J gene TRBJ1-5; possible D gene TRBD1, 5 bases. The CDR3 has 13 amino acids. Germline V gene lookup returns CDR1 MNHNS and CDR2 SASEGT. V lost 5 bases and J lost 6, with 11 bases in between. CDR3 loop: CASSSGWRQPQHF. CDR3 nucleotides: TGTGCCAGCAGTTCAGGGTGGCGTCAGCCCCAGCATTTT.

This clone was detected once. The V gene is TRBV30, the J gene TRBJ2-1, with 14 bases lining up with TRBD2. Germline CDR1 is GTSNPN and CDR2 is SVGIG (reference sequence). This CDR3 contains 19 residues. J lost 1 base, V lost 2 bases, and 10 bases had no gene match. The CDR3 loop reads CAWSSSGTSGSGSYNEQFF. DNA for the CDR3: TGTGCCTGGAGTTCCTCCGGGACTAGCGGGAGTGGGTCCTACAATGAGCAGTTCTTC.

The rearrangement links TRBV11-2 to TRBJ2-7; 7 bases line up with TRBD1. J gave up 3 bases and V 6 bases, and 5 bases lay outside the gene matches. The CDR3 length is 13 residues. Germline CDR1 reads SGHAT; CDR2 reads FQNNGV. CDR3 sequence: CASSLGQRYEQYF. The CDR3 coding sequence is TGTGCCAGCAGTTTGGGACAGCGCTACGAGCAGTACTTC.

For this clone: Within the sample, other DNA sequences also encode this same CDR3. The V and J genes are TRBV5-1 and TRBJ1-5, with TRBD1 matching over 7 bases. The CDR3 sequence is 15 residues long. Germline V CDR1 and CDR2: SGHRS, YFSETQ. V shed 0 bases and J 1 base; nucleotides not matched to a gene: 1. This chain's CDR3 is CASSLGGGSNQPQHF. CDR3 coding DNA: TGCGCCAGCAGCTTGGGAGGGGGCAGCAATCAGCCCCAGCATTTT.

The chain is built from TRBV28 and TRBJ1-1; maybe TRBD1 (5 bases). This CDR3 is 14 amino acids long. V was trimmed by 5 bases and J by 5 bases, leaving 15 bases between them. The V gene's germline CDR1 is MDHEN and CDR2 SYDVKM. CDR3 nucleotide sequence: TGTGCCAGCAGTCTAACCGACAGTACGACTGAAGCTTTCTTT. As protein: CASSLTDSTTEAFF.

The chain joins TRBV13 to TRBJ2-7, with D perhaps TRBD2 (6 bases). CDR1 and CDR2 (germline): PRHDT, FYEKMQ (reference sequence). The V end lost 8 bases, the J end lost 1 base, and 21 bases lay between the germline ends. This CDR3 is built from 16 residues. For the CDR3, the DNA is TGTGCCAGCTCTCCACCCTCGACTAGTGGGTCCTACGAGCAGTACTTC. Protein sequence: CASSPPSTSGSYEQYF.